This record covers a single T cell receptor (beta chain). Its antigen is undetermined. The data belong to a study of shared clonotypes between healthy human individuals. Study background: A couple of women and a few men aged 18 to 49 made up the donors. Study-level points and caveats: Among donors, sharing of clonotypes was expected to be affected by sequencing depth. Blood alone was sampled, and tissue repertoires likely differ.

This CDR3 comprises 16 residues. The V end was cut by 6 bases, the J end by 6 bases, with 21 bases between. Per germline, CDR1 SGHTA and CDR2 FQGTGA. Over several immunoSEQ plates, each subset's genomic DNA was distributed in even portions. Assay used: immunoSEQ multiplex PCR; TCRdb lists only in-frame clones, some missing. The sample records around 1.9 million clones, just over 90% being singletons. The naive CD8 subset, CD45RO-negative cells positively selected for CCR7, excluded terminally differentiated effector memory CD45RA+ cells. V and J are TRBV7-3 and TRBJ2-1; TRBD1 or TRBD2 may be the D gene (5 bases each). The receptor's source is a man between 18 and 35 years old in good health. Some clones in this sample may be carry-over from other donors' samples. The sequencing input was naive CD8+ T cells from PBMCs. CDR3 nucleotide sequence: TGTGCCAGCAGTCTAAAACCGGGACCTCAAAGCAATGAGCAGTTCTTC. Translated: CASSLKPGPQSNEQFF.